A selection of T cell receptor beta chains follows, all from one sample in a study of T cell responses to AZD1222 COVID-19 vaccine. This table comes from immunoSEQ multiplex PCR, and its TCRdb copy is limited to in-frame clones, with some not included. The table records roughly 150,000 clones, roughly nine tenths of them present only once. The sample consisted of peripheral blood, taken on day 0 of AZD1222 vaccination. Receptors originate from an adult in good health. The CDR3 runs from the conserved cysteine through the conserved F or W. The order of the fields is D gene, V gene, clone size, J gene, CDR3 DNA, CDR3 protein. D genes are given only for firm matches. Clone size is stated in some rows and not others, as once, few, many or a class when expanded.

d_call: .; v_call: TRBV28; clone_size: .; j_call: TRBJ2-5; cdr3_nt: TGTGCCAGCAGCCCCGAGTTAGGGGGTGCAGAGACCCAGTACTTC; cdr3_aa: CASSPELGGAETQYF
d_call: .; v_call: TRBV13; clone_size: .; j_call: TRBJ2-3; cdr3_nt: TGTGCCAGCAGCTTAGTTCCTGTCGAAACAGATACGCAGTATTTT; cdr3_aa: CASSLVPVETDTQYF
d_call: .; v_call: TRBV11-2; clone_size: .; j_call: TRBJ1-4; cdr3_nt: TGTGCCAGCAGCCCCCCGGGGGTTGAAAAACTGTTTTTT; cdr3_aa: CASSPPGVEKLFF
d_call: .; v_call: TRBV27; clone_size: .; j_call: TRBJ2-1; cdr3_nt: TGTGCCAGCAGTTTATCAGGGGACCCCTCCTCCTACAATGAGCAGTTCTTC; cdr3_aa: CASSLSGDPSSYNEQFF
d_call: .; v_call: TRBV7-9; clone_size: .; j_call: TRBJ2-1; cdr3_nt: TGTGCCAGCAGCTTTTGGGGCCGAGGAGACAATGAGCAGTTCTTC; cdr3_aa: CASSFWGRGDNEQFF
d_call: .; v_call: TRBV11-2; clone_size: .; j_call: TRBJ1-1; cdr3_nt: TGTGCCAGCAGCTTTCAGGGGAACACTGAAGCTTTCTTT; cdr3_aa: CASSFQGNTEAFF
d_call: TRBD1; v_call: TRBV10-2; clone_size: .; j_call: TRBJ1-2; cdr3_nt: TGCGCCAGCAGTGAGTCGACAGGGGGGCATGGCTACACCTTC; cdr3_aa: CASSESTGGHGYTF
d_call: .; v_call: TRBV27; clone_size: .; j_call: TRBJ1-2; cdr3_nt: TGTGCCAGCAGTTCCCCTGGCGGGTCCTATGGCTACACCTTC; cdr3_aa: CASSSPGGSYGYTF
d_call: .; v_call: TRBV2; clone_size: .; j_call: TRBJ2-2; cdr3_nt: TGTGCCAGCAGTTGGTTGCAGGAGAACACCGGGGAGCTGTTTTTT; cdr3_aa: CASSWLQENTGELFF
d_call: .; v_call: TRBV6-1; clone_size: .; j_call: TRBJ2-4; cdr3_nt: TGTGCCAGCAGTGCACCTAGAGGGGAGGCCAAAAACATTCAGTACTTC; cdr3_aa: CASSAPRGEAKNIQYF
d_call: TRBD2; v_call: TRBV5-1; clone_size: .; j_call: TRBJ2-1; cdr3_nt: TGCGCCAGCAGCGTAATAGCGGGGGGGCCCGATGAGCAGTTCTTC; cdr3_aa: CASSVIAGGPDEQFF
d_call: .; v_call: TRBV27; clone_size: .; j_call: TRBJ2-3; cdr3_nt: TGTGCCAGCAGTTTATCAGGCTATCGAGCGGGCACAGATACGCAGTATTTT; cdr3_aa: CASSLSGYRAGTDTQYF
d_call: .; v_call: TRBV6-5; clone_size: .; j_call: TRBJ1-4; cdr3_nt: TGTGCCAGCAGTCAGGGACGGTCAAATGAAAAACTGTTTTTT; cdr3_aa: CASSQGRSNEKLFF
d_call: .; v_call: TRBV7-6; clone_size: .; j_call: TRBJ2-5; cdr3_nt: TGTGCCAGCAGCTTAGCGAGCGGAGAACCACCAGAGACCCAGTACTTC; cdr3_aa: CASSLASGEPPETQYF
d_call: TRBD1; v_call: TRBV13; clone_size: few; j_call: TRBJ2-2; cdr3_nt: TGTGCCAGCAGCTACGAAGACAGGGCCAACACCGGGGAGCTGTTTTTT; cdr3_aa: CASSYEDRANTGELFF
d_call: .; v_call: TRBV5-1; clone_size: .; j_call: TRBJ2-1; cdr3_nt: TGCGCCAGCAGTGCCAGGGGAAGCTCCTACAATGAGCAGTTCTTC; cdr3_aa: CASSARGSSYNEQFF
d_call: TRBD1; v_call: TRBV4-1; clone_size: .; j_call: TRBJ1-6; cdr3_nt: TGCGCCAGCAGTCCACCGAGACAGGGGCATAATTCACCCCTCCACTTT; cdr3_aa: CASSPPRQGHNSPLHF
d_call: .; v_call: TRBV21-1; clone_size: .; j_call: TRBJ1-1; cdr3_nt: TGTGCCAGCAGCAAAAGACCCGTACTAAGGTGCACTGAAGCTTTCTTT; cdr3_aa: CASSKRPVLRCTEAFF
d_call: TRBD1; v_call: TRBV4-3; clone_size: .; j_call: TRBJ1-1; cdr3_nt: TGCGCCAGCAGCCAAAGGATGGCAGGGACAGGGGAGGACACTGAAGCTTTCTTT; cdr3_aa: CASSQRMAGTGEDTEAFF
d_call: .; v_call: TRBV4-1; clone_size: .; j_call: TRBJ1-3; cdr3_nt: TGCGCCAGCAGCCAAGTTGTAGGTCGAAACACCATATATTTT; cdr3_aa: CASSQVVGRNTIYF
d_call: .; v_call: TRBV5-1; clone_size: .; j_call: TRBJ1-2; cdr3_nt: TGCGCCAGCAGCTTGGCCGGCAACTATGGCTACACCTTC; cdr3_aa: CASSLAGNYGYTF
d_call: .; v_call: TRBV6-1; clone_size: .; j_call: TRBJ1-5; cdr3_nt: TGTGCCAGCAGTGAAGCAGGGGGATTGCCCCAGCATTTT; cdr3_aa: CASSEAGGLPQHF
d_call: .; v_call: TRBV7-9; clone_size: .; j_call: TRBJ1-5; cdr3_nt: TGTGCCAGCAGCTTTGAGGGGAGTCAGCCCCAGCATTTT; cdr3_aa: CASSFEGSQPQHF
d_call: .; v_call: TRBV29-1; clone_size: .; j_call: TRBJ1-2; cdr3_nt: TGCAGCGTTGCTTCCGGGGGCGACTATGGCTACACCTTC; cdr3_aa: CSVASGGDYGYTF
d_call: .; v_call: TRBV5-5; clone_size: .; j_call: TRBJ2-1; cdr3_nt: TGTGCCAGCAGCCAAAATTCTAATGAGCAGTTCTTC; cdr3_aa: CASSQNSNEQFF
d_call: .; v_call: TRBV28; clone_size: .; j_call: TRBJ2-1; cdr3_nt: TGTGCCAGCAGTTTCCGTGGCAATGAGCAGTTCTTC; cdr3_aa: CASSFRGNEQFF
d_call: .; v_call: TRBV19; clone_size: .; j_call: TRBJ2-1; cdr3_nt: TGTGCCAGTAGTATGCCTGGGGGGGCGGGGAATGAGCAGTTCTTC; cdr3_aa: CASSMPGGAGNEQFF
d_call: .; v_call: TRBV4-1; clone_size: .; j_call: TRBJ1-2; cdr3_nt: TGCGCCAGCAGCCTTACCCGATTACAGGGCTCTTTCGGGTATGGCTACACCTTC; cdr3_aa: CASSLTRLQGSFGYGYTF
d_call: .; v_call: TRBV15; clone_size: .; j_call: TRBJ2-7; cdr3_nt: TGTGCCACCAGCAGAGACCCCCAACGACCGTACGAGCAGTACTTC; cdr3_aa: CATSRDPQRPYEQYF
d_call: .; v_call: TRBV6-5; clone_size: .; j_call: TRBJ1-1; cdr3_nt: TGTGCCAGCAGTTACGGGACACTGAACACTGAAGCTTTCTTT; cdr3_aa: CASSYGTLNTEAFF
d_call: .; v_call: TRBV5-6; clone_size: .; j_call: TRBJ1-4; cdr3_nt: TGTGCCAGCAGCTTGGGGAACAGTAATGAAAAACTGTTTTTT; cdr3_aa: CASSLGNSNEKLFF
d_call: .; v_call: TRBV25-1; clone_size: few; j_call: TRBJ1-4; cdr3_nt: TGTGCCAGCAGTGATGGAATTGCAACTAATGAAAAACTGTTTTTT; cdr3_aa: CASSDGIATNEKLFF
d_call: .; v_call: TRBV18; clone_size: .; j_call: TRBJ2-1; cdr3_nt: TGTGCCAGCTCACCACCGTTCTTTCAGCCTGGGCCCCGGGGGCAGTTCTTC; cdr3_aa: CASSPPFFQPGPRGQFF